The source of this TCR beta chain is a study of cytomegalovirus exposure and HLA in healthy donors. This clone is a singleton in its sample. The germline V gene has CDR1 SGHTA and CDR2 FQGTGA. Trimming left V 5 bases short and J 0 bases short, with 16 bases between. This CDR3 has 16 residues. 60 Vbeta and 13 Jbeta primers were used in PCR. TCRdb keeps only in-frame clones here, not all; method: immunoSEQ multiplex PCR. Here the sample spans about 41,000 clones, over 75% being singletons. V gene TRBV7-3 combines with J gene TRBJ1-1, with unresolved D. This clonotype was sampled from a man aged 45 to 65 in good health and CMV-seronegative. The sample taken for sequencing was PBMCs. The CDR3 DNA reads as TGTGCCAGCAGCCTCGACGGGGTAATTGTGAACACTGAAGCTTTCTTT. This sequence encodes CASSLDGVIVNTEAFF.